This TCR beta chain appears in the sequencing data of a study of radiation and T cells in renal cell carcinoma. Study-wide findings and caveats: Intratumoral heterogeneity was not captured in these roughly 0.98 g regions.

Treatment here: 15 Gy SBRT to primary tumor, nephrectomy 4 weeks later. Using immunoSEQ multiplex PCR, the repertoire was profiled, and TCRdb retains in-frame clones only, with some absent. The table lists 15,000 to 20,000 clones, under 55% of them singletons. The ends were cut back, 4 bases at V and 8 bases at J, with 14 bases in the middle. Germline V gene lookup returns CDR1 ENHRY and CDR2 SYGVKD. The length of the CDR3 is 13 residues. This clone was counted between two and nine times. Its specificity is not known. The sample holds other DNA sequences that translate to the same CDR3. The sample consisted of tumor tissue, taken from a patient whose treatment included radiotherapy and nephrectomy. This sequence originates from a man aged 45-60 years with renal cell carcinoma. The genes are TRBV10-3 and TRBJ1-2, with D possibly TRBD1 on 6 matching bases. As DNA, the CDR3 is TGTGCCATCAGTGGATTACAGGGAGGCGGCTACACCTTC. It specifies CAISGLQGGGYTF.